This record looks at one TCR beta chain sequence and its context. Its specificity is unknown. These data belong to a study of early T cells in non-severe SARS-CoV-2 infection. Study-wide context: Whole-blood bulk RNA, unsorted, was sequenced, and chains were unpaired. Overall study results and limits: VDJdb matching favored anti-spike CD8 responses, missing private and CD4 specificities.

Attached unique molecular identifiers marked individual cDNA molecules. TCRdb re-called the 5' RACE reads through MiXCR, storing one row per CDR3 protein. The repertoire holds under 85,000 distinct CDR3 sequences, 10% to 15% seen once, with about 1% in the top ten. CDR3 length: 13 amino acids. V was pared by 5 bases and J by 8 bases, with 13 bases between. The germline CDR1 and CDR2 sequences are SEHNR and FQNEAQ (reference sequence). Sequencing was done on a sample of whole blood. V gene TRBV7-9 combines with J gene TRBJ1-3; D not certain. This receptor was identified in an adult who was a healthcare worker with PCR-confirmed SARS-CoV-2 infection or an uninfected control (not recorded which). CDR3 loop: CASSLPGPDTIYF. Here the CDR3 DNA reads TGTGCCAGCAGCCTACCGGGCCCCGACACCATATATTTT.